This TCR beta chain came from a study of CD8 T cells in Susac syndrome. Random hexamers primed reverse transcription of 0.5 to 1 ug RNA. The method of amplification for TCR beta CDR3 was immunoSEQ multiplex PCR, covering 54 Vbeta and 13 Jbeta. Via MiXCR, TCRdb re-called the immunoSEQ multiplex PCR reads, giving one row per CDR3 protein. The sample consists of approximately 150,000 distinct CDR3 sequences, roughly 95% of them appearing once. The authors sequenced TCR beta from blood CD8+ and CD4+ T cells. Treatment-naive patients with stable or active relapsing-remitting disease served as multiple sclerosis controls. Negative isolation was used for CD8+ and CD4+ T cells and FACS enrichment for TEMRA cells. Germline V lookup: CDR1 MNHEY, CDR2 SMNVEV (reference sequence). Trimming removed 6 bases from V and 8 bases from J, with 19 bases in between. This CDR3 contains 14 residues.

This TCR derives from a human donor with multiple sclerosis. This sequence joins TRBV27 and TRBJ1-2; the D is unclear. Sequencing used CD4+ T cells from PBMCs. The CDR3 nucleotides read TGTGCCAGCAGATACCAGAGGAGCCTGGGCGGCTACACCTTC. It specifies CASRYQRSLGGYTF.